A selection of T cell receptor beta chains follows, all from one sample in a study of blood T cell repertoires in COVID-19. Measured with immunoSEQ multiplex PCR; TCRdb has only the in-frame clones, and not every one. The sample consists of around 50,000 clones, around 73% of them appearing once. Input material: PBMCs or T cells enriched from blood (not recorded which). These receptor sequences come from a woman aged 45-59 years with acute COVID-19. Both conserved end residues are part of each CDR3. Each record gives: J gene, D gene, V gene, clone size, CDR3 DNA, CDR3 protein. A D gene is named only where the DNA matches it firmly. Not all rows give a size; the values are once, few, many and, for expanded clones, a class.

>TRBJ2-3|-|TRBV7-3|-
TGTGCCAGCAGCACTATTAGCACAGATACGCAGTATTTT
CASSTISTDTQYF
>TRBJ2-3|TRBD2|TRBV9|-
TGTGCCAGCAGCCGCGGGGGGTCCACAGATACGCAGTATTTT
CASSRGGSTDTQYF
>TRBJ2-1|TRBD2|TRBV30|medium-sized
TGTGCCTGGAGCTCCCTAGCGGGGGGGCCAGATGAGCAGTTCTTC
CAWSSLAGGPDEQFF
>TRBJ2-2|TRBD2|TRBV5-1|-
TGCGCCAGCAGGGGAGGGGCCCAAAACACCGGGGAGCTGTTTTTT
CASRGGAQNTGELFF
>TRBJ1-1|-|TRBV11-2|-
TGTGCCAGCAGCTTGGAGGCGCAAGCAAACACTGAAGCTTTCTTT
CASSLEAQANTEAFF
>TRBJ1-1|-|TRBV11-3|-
TGTGCCAGCAGCCCCGCGCCCTTTGTGTACACTGAAGCTTTCTTT
CASSPAPFVYTEAFF
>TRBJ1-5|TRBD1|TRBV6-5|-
TGTGCCAGCACCCGGGGACAGGTCAATCAGCCCCAGCATTTT
CASTRGQVNQPQHF
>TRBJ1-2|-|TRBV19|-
TGTGCCAGTAGTGAGCGGGGCTGGGGCTACACCTTC
CASSERGWGYTF
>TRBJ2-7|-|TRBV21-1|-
TGTGCCAGCAGCAATAAAGTCCTATACGAGCAGTACTTC
CASSNKVLYEQYF
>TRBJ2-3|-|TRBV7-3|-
TGTGCCAGCAGCTTAACCGCGGGCCGAGATACGCAGTATTTT
CASSLTAGRDTQYF
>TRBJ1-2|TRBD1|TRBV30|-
TGTGCCTGGAGTATCGCTCCAGGGGGCGCAGTCTATGGCTACACCTTC
CAWSIAPGGAVYGYTF
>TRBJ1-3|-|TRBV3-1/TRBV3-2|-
TGTGCCAGCAGCCAGACAGGCCGTGGAAACACCATATATTTT
CASSQTGRGNTIYF
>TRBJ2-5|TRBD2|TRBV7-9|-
TGTGCCAGCAGCCCCAACGGGGGGGCGGAGACCCAGTACTTC
CASSPNGGAETQYF
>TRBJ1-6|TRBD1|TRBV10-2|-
TGCGCCAGCAGCCGGGACAGGGAGGTTTACTCCTATAATTCACCCCTCCACTTT
CASSRDREVYSYNSPLHF
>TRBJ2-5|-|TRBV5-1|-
TGCGCCAGCAGCTTCAGGATTTCCTCGGAGACCCAGTACTTC
CASSFRISSETQYF
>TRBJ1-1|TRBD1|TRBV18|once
TGTGCCAGCTCACGTGGGACAGGGGGAACTGAAGCTTTCTTT
CASSRGTGGTEAFF
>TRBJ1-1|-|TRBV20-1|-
TGCAGTGCTAGAGCAGAGGCTGAAGCTTTCTTT
CSARAEAEAFF
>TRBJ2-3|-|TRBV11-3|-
TGTGCCAGCAGTCGCCGGGGATCAGATACGCAGTATTTT
CASSRRGSDTQYF
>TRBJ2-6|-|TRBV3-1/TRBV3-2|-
TGTGCCAGCAGCTCCACCTTAGGGACACGGGTTGGTGGGGCCAACGTCCTGACTTTC
CASSSTLGTRVGGANVLTF
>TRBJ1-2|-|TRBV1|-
TGCACCAGCAGCCAAGGTCGAGGTGGAACTAACTATGGCTACACCTTC
CTSSQGRGGTNYGYTF
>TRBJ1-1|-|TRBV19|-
TGTGCCAGTAGTGGGAGGAGGGAGTCGGAAGCTTTCTTT
CASSGRRESEAFF
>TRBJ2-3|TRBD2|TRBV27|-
TGTGCCAGCACCCCAGCCGGGGGGGAGTATACGCAGTATTTT
CASTPAGGEYTQYF
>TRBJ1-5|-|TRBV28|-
TGTGCCAGCAGACATCAATATCAGCCCCAGCATTTT
CASRHQYQPQHF
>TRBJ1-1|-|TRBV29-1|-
TGCAGCGTCGACAGGCCAGAGAACACTGAAGCTTTCTTT
CSVDRPENTEAFF
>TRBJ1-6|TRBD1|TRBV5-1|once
TGCGCCAGCAGCCGGGACAGCTCCTATAATTCACCCCTCCACTTT
CASSRDSSYNSPLHF
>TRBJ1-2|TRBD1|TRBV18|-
TGTGCCAGCTCACCATCCGACAGGGGGCGAGGCTACACCTTC
CASSPSDRGRGYTF
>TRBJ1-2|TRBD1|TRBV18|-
TGTGCCAGCTCACAAGGACAGGATGGCTACACCTTC
CASSQGQDGYTF
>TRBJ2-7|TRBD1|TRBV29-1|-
TGCAGCGTTGTGGACAGGGGGCCCGGGGTGACTATCTACGAGCAGTACTTC
CSVVDRGPGVTIYEQYF
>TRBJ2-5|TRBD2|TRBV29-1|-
TGCAGCGCAAGACAGAATAGCGGGGTACAAGAGACCCAGTACTTC
CSARQNSGVQETQYF
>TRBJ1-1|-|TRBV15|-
TGTGCCACCAGCAGAGTTATAGTTATGAACACTGAAGCTTTCTTT
CATSRVIVMNTEAFF
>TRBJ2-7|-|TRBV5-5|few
TGTGCCAGCAGCTCCCCCCCGCAGCGCGAGCAGTACTTC
CASSSPPQREQYF
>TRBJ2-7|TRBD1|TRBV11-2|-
TGTGCCAGCAGCTCCGGACAGGGGATCGGCGAGCAGTACTTC
CASSSGQGIGEQYF
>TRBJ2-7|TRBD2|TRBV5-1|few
TGCGCCAGCAGCTTGGGGTGGACTAGCGGGCAACCCCGAGGGAGGCTCTACGAGCAGTACTTC
CASSLGWTSGQPRGRLYEQYF
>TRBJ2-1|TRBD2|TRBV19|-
TGTGCCAGTAGTATCCCAAGAGGCGGGGGACGTAATGAGCAGTTCTTC
CASSIPRGGGRNEQFF
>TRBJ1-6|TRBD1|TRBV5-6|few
TGTGCCAGCAGCTTGGTACAGGGGGCGGCTTCACCCCTCCACTTT
CASSLVQGAASPLHF
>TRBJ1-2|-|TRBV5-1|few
TGCGCCAGCAGCTTGGTTGGGGCATCTAACTATGGCTACACCTTC
CASSLVGASNYGYTF
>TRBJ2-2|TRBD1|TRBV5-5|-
TGTGCCAGCAGCCGAGGGGACAGGGCGCCCGCCGGGGAGCTGTTTTTT
CASSRGDRAPAGELFF
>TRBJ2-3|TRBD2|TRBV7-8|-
TGTGCCAGCAGCCCAGGGACTAGCCCCACAGATACGCAGTATTTT
CASSPGTSPTDTQYF
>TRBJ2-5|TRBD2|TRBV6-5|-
TGTGCCAGCAGCCGGACTAGCGGGGGGGTTGAGACCCAGTACTTC
CASSRTSGGVETQYF
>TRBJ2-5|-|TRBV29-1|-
TGCAGCGTGGAGTCGGGACACCCCTTGGACGAGACCCAGTACTTC
CSVESGHPLDETQYF
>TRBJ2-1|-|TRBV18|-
TGTGCCAGCTCTACGCAGGACTCCTACAATGAGCAGTTCTTC
CASSTQDSYNEQFF
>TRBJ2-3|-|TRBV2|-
TGTGCCAGCAGTGATCGAGACTCCGGGGATACGCAGTATTTT
CASSDRDSGDTQYF
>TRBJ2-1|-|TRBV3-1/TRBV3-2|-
TGTGCCAGCAGCCCCCCCCAGCAGAGGAATGAGCAGTTCTTC
CASSPPQQRNEQFF
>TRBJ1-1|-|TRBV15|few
TGTGCCACCAGCAGAGATACCGGCCAGGGACTAATGAACACTGAAGCTTTCTTT
CATSRDTGQGLMNTEAFF
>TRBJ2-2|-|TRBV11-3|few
TGTGCCATCTCGGAAGGGGCCGGGGAGCTGTTTTTT
CAISEGAGELFF
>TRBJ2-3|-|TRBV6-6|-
TGTGCCAGCAGTTTAAGCACAGATACGCAGTATTTT
CASSLSTDTQYF
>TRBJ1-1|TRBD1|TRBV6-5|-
TGTGCCAGCAGTCCCGGCGACAGGGTATACACTGAAGCTTTCTTT
CASSPGDRVYTEAFF
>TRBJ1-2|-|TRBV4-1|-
TGCGCCAGCAGCCAAGGTCAGGAGGGGCTCTATGGCTACACCTTC
CASSQGQEGLYGYTF
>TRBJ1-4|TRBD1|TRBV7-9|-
TGTGCCAGCAGCCCAGACAGGGGGGCCGAAAAACTGTTTTTT
CASSPDRGAEKLFF
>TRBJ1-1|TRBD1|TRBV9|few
TGTGCCAGCAGCACACAGGGGGGAGGGACTGAAGCTTTCTTT
CASSTQGGGTEAFF
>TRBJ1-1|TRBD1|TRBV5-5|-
TGTGCCAGCAGCCGACAGGGGGCCACTGAAGCTTTCTTT
CASSRQGATEAFF
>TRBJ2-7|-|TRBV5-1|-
TGCGCCAGCAGCTCCCCTCGGCGGGGCAATCTCTCCTACGAGCAGTACTTC
CASSSPRRGNLSYEQYF